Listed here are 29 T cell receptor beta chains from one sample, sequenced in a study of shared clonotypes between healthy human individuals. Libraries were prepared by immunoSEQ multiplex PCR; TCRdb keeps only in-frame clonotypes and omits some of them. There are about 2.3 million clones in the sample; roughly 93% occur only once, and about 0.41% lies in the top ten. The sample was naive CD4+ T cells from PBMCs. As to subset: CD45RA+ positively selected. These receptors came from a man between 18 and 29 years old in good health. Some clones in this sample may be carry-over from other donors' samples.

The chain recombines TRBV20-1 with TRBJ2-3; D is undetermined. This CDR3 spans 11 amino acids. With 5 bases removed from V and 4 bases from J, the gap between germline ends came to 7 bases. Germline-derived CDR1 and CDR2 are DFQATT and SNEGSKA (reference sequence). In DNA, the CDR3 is TGCAGTGCTTTAGTTTCAGATACGCAGTATTTT. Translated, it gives CSALVSDTQYF.

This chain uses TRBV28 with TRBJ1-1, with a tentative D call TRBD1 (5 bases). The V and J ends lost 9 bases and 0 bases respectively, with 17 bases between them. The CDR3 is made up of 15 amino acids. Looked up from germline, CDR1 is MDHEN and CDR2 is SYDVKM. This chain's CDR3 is CASAWSAGMNTEAFF. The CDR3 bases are TGTGCCAGTGCCTGGTCGGCAGGGATGAACACTGAAGCTTTCTTT. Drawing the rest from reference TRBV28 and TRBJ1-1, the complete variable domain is DVKVTQSSRYLVKRTGEKVFLECVQDMDHENMFWYRQDPGLGLRLIYFSYDVKMKEKGDIPEGYSVSREKKERFSLILESASTNQTSMYLCASAWSAGMNTEAFFGQGTRLTVV.

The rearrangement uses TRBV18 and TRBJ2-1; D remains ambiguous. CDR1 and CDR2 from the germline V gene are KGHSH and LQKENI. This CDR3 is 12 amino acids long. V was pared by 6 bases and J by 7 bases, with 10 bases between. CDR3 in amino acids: CASSRVSNEQFF. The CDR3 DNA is TGTGCCAGCTCCCGCGTCTCTAATGAGCAGTTCTTC. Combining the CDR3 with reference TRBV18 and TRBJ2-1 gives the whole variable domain NAGVMQNPRHLVRRRGQEARLRCSPMKGHSHVYWYRQLPEEGLKFMVYLQKENIIDESGMPKERFSAEFPKEGPSILRIQQVVRGDSAAYFCASSRVSNEQFFGPGTRLTVL.

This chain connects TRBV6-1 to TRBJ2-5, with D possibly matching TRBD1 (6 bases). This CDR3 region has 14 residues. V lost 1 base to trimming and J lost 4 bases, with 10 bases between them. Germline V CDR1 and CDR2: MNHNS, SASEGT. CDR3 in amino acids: CASSEGWTAETQYF. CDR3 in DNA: TGTGCCAGCAGTGAAGGTTGGACAGCAGAGACCCAGTACTTC.

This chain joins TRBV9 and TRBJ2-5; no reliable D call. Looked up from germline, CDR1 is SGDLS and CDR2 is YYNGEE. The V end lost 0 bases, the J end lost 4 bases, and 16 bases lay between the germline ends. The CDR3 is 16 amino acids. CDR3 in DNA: TGTGCCAGCAGCGTAGAGGGCTTCCCTCTCGGAGAGACCCAGTACTTC. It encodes CASSVEGFPLGETQYF.

The CDR3: CASTNPGANVLTF. CDR3 bases: TGTGCCAGCACCAACCCGGGGGCCAACGTCCTGACTTTC. The chain has TRBV6-5 and TRBJ2-6, with D uncertain. Deletions cut 7 bases from V and 4 bases from J, with 8 bases between. The CDR3 consists of 13 residues. Germline CDR1 reads MNHEY; CDR2 reads SVGAGI.

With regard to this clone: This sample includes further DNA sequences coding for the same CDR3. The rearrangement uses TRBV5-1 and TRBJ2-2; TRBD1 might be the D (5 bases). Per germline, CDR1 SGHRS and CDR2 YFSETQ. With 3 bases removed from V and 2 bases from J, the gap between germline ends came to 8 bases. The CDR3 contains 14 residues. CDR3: CASSSDTNTGELFF. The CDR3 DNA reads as TGCGCCAGCAGCTCGGACACCAACACCGGGGAGCTGTTTTTT.

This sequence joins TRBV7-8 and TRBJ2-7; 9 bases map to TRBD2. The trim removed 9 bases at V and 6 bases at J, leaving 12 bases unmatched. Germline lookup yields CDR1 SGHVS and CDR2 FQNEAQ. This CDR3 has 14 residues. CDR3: CARNIVREGIEQYF. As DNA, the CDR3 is TGTGCCAGAAACATAGTGCGGGAGGGGATCGAGCAGTACTTC. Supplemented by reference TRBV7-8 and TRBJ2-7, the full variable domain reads GAGVSQSPRYKVAKRGQDVALRCDPISGHVSLFWYQQALGQGPEFLTYFQNEAQLDKSGLPSDRFFAERPEGSVSTLKIQRTQQEDSAVYLCARNIVREGIEQYFGPGTRLTVT.

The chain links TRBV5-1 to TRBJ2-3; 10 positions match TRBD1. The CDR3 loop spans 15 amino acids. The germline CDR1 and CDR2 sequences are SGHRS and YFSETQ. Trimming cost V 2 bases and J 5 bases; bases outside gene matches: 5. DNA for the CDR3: TGCGCCAGCAGCTTCGGACAGGGGGTTGAAGATACGCAGTATTTT. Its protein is CASSFGQGVEDTQYF. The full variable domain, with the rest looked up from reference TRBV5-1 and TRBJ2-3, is KAGVTQTPRYLIKTRGQQVTLSCSPISGHRSVSWYQQTPGQGLQFLFEYFSETQRNKGNFPGRFSGRQFSNSRSEMNVSTLELGDSALYLCASSFGQGVEDTQYFGPGTRLTVL.

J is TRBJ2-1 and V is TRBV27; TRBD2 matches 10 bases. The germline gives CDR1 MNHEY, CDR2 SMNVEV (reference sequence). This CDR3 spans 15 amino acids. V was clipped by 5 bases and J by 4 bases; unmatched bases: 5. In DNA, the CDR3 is TGTGCCAGCAGTCCAGGACTAGCGGTTTACAATGAGCAGTTCTTC. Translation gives CASSPGLAVYNEQFF.

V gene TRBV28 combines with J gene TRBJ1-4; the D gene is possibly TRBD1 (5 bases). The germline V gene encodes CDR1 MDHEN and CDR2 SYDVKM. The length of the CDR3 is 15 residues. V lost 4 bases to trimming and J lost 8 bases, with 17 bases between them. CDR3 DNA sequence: TGTGCCAGCAGTTACCCCTCGGGGGGAGGGGAAAAACTGTTTTTT. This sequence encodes CASSYPSGGGEKLFF.

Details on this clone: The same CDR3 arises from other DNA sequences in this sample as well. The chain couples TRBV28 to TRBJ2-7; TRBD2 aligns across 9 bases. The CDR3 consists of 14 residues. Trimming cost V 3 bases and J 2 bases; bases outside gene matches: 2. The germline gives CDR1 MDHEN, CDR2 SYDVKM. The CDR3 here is CASSFSGSTYEQYF. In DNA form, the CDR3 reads TGTGCCAGCAGTTTTAGCGGGAGTACCTACGAGCAGTACTTC.

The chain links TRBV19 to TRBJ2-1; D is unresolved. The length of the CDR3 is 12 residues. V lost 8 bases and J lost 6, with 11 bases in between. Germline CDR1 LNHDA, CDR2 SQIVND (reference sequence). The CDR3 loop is CASAGPRNEQFF. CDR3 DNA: TGTGCCAGTGCCGGGCCGCGCAATGAGCAGTTCTTC.

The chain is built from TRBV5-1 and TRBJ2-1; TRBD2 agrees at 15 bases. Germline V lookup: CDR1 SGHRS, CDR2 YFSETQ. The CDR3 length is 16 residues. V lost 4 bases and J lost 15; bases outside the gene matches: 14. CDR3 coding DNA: TGCGCCAGCAGCCCAACCGGACTAGCGGGAGGGCCCGTTTTGTTCTTC. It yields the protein CASSPTGLAGGPVLFF. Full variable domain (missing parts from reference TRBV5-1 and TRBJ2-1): KAGVTQTPRYLIKTRGQQVTLSCSPISGHRSVSWYQQTPGQGLQFLFEYFSETQRNKGNFPGRFSGRQFSNSRSEMNVSTLELGDSALYLCASSPTGLAGGPVLFFGPGTRLTVL.

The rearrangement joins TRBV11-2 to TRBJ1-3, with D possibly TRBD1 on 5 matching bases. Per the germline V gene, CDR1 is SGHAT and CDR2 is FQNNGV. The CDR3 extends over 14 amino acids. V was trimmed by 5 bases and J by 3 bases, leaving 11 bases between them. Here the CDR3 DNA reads TGTGCCAGCAGCCCGCCCAGGGTTGGAAACACCATATATTTT. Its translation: CASSPPRVGNTIYF.

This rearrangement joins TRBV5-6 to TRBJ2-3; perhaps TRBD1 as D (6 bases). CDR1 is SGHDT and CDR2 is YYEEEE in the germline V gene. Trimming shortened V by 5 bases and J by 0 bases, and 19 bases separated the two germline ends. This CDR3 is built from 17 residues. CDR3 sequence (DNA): TGTGCCAGCAGTCCGTATGGACAGTTCTCTAGCACAGATACGCAGTATTTT. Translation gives CASSPYGQFSSTDTQYF.

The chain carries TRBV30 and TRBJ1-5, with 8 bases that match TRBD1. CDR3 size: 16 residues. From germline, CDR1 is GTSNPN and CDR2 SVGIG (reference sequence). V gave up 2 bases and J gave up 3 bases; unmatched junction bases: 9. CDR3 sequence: CAWSSGGRGFNQPQHF. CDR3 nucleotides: TGTGCCTGGAGTTCAGGGGGCAGGGGATTCAATCAGCCCCAGCATTTT.

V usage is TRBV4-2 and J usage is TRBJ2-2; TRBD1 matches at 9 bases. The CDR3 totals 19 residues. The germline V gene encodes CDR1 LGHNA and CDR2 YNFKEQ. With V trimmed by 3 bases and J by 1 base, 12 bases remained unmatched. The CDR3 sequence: CASSQRQGVLVWNTGELFF. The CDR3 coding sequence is TGTGCCAGCAGCCAGAGACAGGGGGTGCTAGTATGGAACACCGGGGAGCTGTTTTTT.

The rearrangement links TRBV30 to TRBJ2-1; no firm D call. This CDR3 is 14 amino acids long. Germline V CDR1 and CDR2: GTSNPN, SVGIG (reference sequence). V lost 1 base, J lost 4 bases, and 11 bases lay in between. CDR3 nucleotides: TGTGCCTGGAGTGGTTTGGCCGCGTACAATGAGCAGTTCTTC. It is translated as CAWSGLAAYNEQFF.

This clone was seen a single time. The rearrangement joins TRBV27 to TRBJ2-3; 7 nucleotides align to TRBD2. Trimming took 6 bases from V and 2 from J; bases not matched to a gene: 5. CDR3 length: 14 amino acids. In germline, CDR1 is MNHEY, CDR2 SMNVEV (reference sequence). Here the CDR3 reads CASRPAGYTDTQYF. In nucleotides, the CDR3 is TGTGCCAGCAGGCCAGCGGGGTACACAGATACGCAGTATTTT.

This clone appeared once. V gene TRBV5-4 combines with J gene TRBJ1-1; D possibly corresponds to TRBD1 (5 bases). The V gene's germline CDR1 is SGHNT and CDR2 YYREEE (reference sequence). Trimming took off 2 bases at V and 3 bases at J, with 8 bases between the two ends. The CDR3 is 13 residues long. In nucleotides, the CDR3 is TGTGCCAGCAGCTTTAAGGGGTACACTGAAGCTTTCTTT. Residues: CASSFKGYTEAFF.

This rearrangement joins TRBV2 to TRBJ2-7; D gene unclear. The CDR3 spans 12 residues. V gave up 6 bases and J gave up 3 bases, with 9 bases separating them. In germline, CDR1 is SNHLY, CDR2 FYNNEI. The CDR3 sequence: CASRNSGYEQYF. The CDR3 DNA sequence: TGTGCCAGCAGGAATAGTGGCTACGAGCAGTACTTC.

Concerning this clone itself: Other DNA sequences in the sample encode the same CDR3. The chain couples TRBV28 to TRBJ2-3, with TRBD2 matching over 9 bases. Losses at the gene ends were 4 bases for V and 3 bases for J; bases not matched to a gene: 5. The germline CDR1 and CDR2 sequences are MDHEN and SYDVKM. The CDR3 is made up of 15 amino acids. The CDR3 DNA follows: TGTGCCAGCAGTTCAGCGGGAGGTCGTACAGATACGCAGTATTTT. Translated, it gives CASSSAGGRTDTQYF. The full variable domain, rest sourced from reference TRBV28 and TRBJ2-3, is DVKVTQSSRYLVKRTGEKVFLECVQDMDHENMFWYRQDPGLGLRLIYFSYDVKMKEKGDIPEGYSVSREKKERFSLILESASTNQTSMYLCASSSAGGRTDTQYFGPGTRLTVL.

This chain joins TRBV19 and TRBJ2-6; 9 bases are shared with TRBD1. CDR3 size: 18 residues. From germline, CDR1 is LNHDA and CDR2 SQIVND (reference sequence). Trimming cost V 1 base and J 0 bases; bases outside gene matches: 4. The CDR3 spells CASSIAGTGFSGANVLTF. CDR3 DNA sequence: TGTGCCAGTAGTATAGCAGGGACAGGGTTCTCTGGGGCCAACGTCCTGACTTTC.

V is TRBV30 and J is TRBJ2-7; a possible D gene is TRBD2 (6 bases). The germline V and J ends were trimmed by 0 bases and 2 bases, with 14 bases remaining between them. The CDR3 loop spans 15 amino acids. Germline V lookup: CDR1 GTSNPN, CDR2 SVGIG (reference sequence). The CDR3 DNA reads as TGTGCCTGGAGTGTGGGGGGAAAGGGGCCCTACGAGCAGTACTTC. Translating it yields CAWSVGGKGPYEQYF. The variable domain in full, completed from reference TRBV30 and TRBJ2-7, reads SQTIHQWPATLVQPVGSPLSLECTVEGTSNPNLYWYRQAAGRGLQLLFYSVGIGQISSEVPQNLSASRPQDRQFILSSKKLLLSDSGFYLCAWSVGGKGPYEQYFGPGTRLTVT.

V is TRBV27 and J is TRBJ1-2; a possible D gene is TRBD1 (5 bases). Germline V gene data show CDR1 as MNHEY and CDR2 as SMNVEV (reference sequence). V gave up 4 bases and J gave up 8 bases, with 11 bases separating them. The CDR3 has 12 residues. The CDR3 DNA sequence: TGTGCCAGCAGTTCTGAGGGGTACGGCTACACCTTC. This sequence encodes CASSSEGYGYTF.

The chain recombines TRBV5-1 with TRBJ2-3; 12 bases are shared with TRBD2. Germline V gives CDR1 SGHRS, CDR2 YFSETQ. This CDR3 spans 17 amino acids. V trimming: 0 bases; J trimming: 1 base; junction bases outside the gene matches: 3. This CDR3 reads CASSLARLAGGTDTQYF. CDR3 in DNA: TGCGCCAGCAGCTTGGCCCGACTAGCGGGGGGCACAGATACGCAGTATTTT. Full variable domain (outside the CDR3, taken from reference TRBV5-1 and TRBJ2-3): KAGVTQTPRYLIKTRGQQVTLSCSPISGHRSVSWYQQTPGQGLQFLFEYFSETQRNKGNFPGRFSGRQFSNSRSEMNVSTLELGDSALYLCASSLARLAGGTDTQYFGPGTRLTVL.

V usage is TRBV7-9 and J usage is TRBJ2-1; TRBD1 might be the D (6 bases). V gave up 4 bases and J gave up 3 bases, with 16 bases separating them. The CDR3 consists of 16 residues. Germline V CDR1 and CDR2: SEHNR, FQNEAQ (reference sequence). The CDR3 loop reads CASSSGTFRLYNEQFF. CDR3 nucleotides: TGTGCCAGCAGCTCGGGGACATTCCGCCTCTACAATGAGCAGTTCTTC.

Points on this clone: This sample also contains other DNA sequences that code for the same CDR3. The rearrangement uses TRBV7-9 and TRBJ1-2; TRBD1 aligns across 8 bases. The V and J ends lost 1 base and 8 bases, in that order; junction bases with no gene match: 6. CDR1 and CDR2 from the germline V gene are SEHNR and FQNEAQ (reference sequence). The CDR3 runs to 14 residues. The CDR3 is CASSLGGQGGGYTF. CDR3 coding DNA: TGTGCCAGCAGCTTAGGAGGACAGGGCGGCGGCTACACCTTC.